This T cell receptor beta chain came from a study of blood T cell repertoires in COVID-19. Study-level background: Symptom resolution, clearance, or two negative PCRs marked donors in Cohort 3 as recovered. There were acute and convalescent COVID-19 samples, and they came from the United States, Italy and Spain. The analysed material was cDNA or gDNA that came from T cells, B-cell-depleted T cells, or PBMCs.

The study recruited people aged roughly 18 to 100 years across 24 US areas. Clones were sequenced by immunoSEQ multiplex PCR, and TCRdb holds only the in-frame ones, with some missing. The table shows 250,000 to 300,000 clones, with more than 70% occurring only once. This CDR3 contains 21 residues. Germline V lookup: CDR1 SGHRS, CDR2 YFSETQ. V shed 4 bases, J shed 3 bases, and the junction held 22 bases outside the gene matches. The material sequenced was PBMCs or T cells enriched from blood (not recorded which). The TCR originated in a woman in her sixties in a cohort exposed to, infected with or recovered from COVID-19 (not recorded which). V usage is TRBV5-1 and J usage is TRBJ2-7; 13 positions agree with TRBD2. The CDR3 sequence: CASSTGQGRTSGRALIYEQYF. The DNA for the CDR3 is TGCGCCAGCAGCACCGGACAGGGAAGAACTAGCGGGAGGGCATTAATCTACGAGCAGTACTTC.